This T cell receptor (beta chain) was sequenced for a study of T cell responses to AZD1222 COVID-19 vaccine. Remarks on this clone: What it binds is unknown.

Data came from immunoSEQ multiplex PCR; TCRdb stores just in-frame clones and leaves some out. The repertoire holds about 150,000 clones, with roughly 90% as singletons. Germline V gene data show CDR1 as SNHLY and CDR2 as FYNNEI. The ends were cut back, 6 bases at V and 4 bases at J, with 15 bases in the middle. This CDR3 spans 14 amino acids. Study-wide results and caveats: Two AZD1222 doses significantly raised spike-specific TCR breadth and depth over controls. Repertoire collection took place solely once the T cell response had peaked. Seropositive AZD1222 recipients at baseline numbered only 6 or 7. There were mostly white British donors and more females than males, and clonal diversity was possibly underestimated.

The sample in question was peripheral blood, obtained on day 0 of AZD1222 vaccination. V gene TRBV2 combines with J gene TRBJ1-2; perhaps TRBD1 as D (5 bases). This TCR came from an adult in good health. The CDR3 here is CASSSGTPPYGYTF. In DNA form, the CDR3 reads TGTGCCAGCAGCTCCGGGACCCCACCCTATGGCTACACCTTC.